This T cell receptor (beta chain) is from a study of OX40 agonist ivuxolimab in advanced cancers. The germline V gene encodes CDR1 LNHDA and CDR2 SQIVND (reference sequence). CDR3 length: 17 amino acids. Trimming stripped 1 base from V and 5 bases from J, with 18 bases between. This clone occurred once. The antigen remains unidentified. Regarding the study as a whole: Low levels of normalized T-cell clonal expansion also appeared in some nonresponders. On average, CD8+ T cells showed a greater number of expanded clones than CD4+.

Data came from immunoSEQ multiplex PCR; TCRdb stores just in-frame clones and leaves some out. Seen here are approximately 65,000 clones, 86% observed once, and the top ten hold about 1%. This sample comprised CD4+ or CD8+ T cells sorted from blood, obtained in a trial of the OX40 agonist ivuxolimab. The receptor comes from an adult with an advanced solid tumor such as melanoma, head and neck, liver or kidney cancer. The chain joins TRBV19 to TRBJ2-1; TRBD1 might be the D (6 bases). The CDR3 nucleotides read TGTGCCAGTAGTATAGCTGTTTCAGGGGAATTAAACAATGAGCAGTTCTTC. Translating gives CASSIAVSGELNNEQFF.